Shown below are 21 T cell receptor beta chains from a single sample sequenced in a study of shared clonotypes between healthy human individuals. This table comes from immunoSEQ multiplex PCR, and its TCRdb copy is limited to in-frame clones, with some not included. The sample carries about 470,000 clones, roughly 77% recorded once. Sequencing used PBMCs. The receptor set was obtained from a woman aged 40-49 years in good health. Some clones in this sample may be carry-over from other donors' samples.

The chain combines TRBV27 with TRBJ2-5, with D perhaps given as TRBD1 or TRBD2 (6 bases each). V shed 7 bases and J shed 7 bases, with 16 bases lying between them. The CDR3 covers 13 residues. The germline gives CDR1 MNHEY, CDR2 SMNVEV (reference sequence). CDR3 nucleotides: TGTGCCAGCAAACTATCCCCGGGGGCGACCCAGTACTTC. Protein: CASKLSPGATQYF.

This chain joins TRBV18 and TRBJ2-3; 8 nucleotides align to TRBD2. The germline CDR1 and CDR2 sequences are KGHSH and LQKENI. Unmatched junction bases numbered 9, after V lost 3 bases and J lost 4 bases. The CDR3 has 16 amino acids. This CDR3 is CASSPIAGWSADTQYF. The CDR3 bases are TGTGCCAGCTCACCGATAGCGGGGTGGAGCGCAGATACGCAGTATTTT.

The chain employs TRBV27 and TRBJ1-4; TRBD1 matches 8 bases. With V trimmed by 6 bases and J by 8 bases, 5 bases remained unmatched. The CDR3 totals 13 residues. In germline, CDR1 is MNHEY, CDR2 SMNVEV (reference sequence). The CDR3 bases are TGTGCCAGCAGAGGGACAGGATACGAAAAACTGTTTTTT. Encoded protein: CASRGTGYEKLFF. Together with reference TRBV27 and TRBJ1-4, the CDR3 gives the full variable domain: EAQVTQNPRYLITVTGKKLTVTCSQNMNHEYMSWYRQDPGLGLRQIYYSMNVEVTDKGDVPEGYKVSRKEKRNFPLILESPSPNQTSLYFCASRGTGYEKLFFGSGTQLSVL.

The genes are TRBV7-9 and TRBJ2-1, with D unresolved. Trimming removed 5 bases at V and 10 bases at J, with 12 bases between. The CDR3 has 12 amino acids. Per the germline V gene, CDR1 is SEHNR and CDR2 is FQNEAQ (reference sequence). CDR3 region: CASSPNQREQFF. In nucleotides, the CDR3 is TGTGCCAGCAGCCCAAACCAACGGGAGCAGTTCTTC.

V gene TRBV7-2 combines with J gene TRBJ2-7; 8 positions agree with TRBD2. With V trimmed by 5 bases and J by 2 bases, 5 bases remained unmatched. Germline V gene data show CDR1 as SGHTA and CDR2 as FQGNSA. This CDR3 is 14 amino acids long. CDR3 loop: CASSPTSGPYEQYF. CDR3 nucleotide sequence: TGTGCCAGCAGCCCTACTAGCGGCCCCTACGAGCAGTACTTC.

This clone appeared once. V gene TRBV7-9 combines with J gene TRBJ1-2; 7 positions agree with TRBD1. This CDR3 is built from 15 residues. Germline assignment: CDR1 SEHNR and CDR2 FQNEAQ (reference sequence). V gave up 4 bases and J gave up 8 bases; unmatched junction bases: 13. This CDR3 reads CASSSTTQGVTGYTF. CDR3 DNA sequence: TGTGCCAGCAGCTCCACCACCCAGGGGGTAACGGGCTACACCTTC.

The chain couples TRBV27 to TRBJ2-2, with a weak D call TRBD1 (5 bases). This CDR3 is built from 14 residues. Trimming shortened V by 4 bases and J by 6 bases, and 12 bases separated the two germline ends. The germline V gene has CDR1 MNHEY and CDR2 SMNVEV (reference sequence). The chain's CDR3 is CASSYHLGAGELFF. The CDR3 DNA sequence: TGTGCCAGCAGTTACCATCTAGGGGCCGGGGAGCTGTTTTTT.

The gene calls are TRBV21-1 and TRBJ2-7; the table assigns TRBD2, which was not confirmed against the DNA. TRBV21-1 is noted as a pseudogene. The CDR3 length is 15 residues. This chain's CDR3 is CASTPLRAGSGEQYF. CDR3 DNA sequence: TGTGCCAGCACCCCCTTGAGAGCGGGGTCGGGCGAGCAGTACTTC.

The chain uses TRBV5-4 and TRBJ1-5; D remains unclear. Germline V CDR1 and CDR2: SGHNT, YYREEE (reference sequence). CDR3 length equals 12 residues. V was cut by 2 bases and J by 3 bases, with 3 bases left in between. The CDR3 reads CASSFNNQPQHF. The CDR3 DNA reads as TGTGCCAGCAGCTTTAACAATCAGCCCCAGCATTTT.

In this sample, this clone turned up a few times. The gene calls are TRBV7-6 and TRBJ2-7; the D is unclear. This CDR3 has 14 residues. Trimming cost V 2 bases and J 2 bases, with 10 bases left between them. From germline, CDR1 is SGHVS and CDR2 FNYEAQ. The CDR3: CASSLSPTAYEQYF. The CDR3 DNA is TGTGCCAGCAGCTTATCCCCCACGGCCTACGAGCAGTACTTC.

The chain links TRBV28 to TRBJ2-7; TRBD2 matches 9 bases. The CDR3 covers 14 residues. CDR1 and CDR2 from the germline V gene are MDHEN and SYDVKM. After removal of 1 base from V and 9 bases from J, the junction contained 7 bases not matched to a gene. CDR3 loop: CASSLSSLAGPQYF. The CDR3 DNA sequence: TGTGCCAGCAGTTTATCTTCCCTAGCGGGACCGCAGTACTTC.

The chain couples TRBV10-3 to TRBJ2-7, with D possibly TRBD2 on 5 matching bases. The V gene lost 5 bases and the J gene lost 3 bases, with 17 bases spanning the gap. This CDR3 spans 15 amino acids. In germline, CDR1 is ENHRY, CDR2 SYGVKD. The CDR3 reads CAISPGETRRYEQYF. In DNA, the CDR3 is TGTGCCATCAGTCCCGGGGAAACGCGACGCTACGAGCAGTACTTC.

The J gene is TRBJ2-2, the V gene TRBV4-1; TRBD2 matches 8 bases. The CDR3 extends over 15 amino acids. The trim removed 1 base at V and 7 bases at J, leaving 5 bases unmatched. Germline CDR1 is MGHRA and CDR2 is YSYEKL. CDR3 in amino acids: CASSQGVAGYGELFF. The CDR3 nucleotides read TGCGCCAGCAGCCAAGGGGTAGCGGGATACGGGGAGCTGTTTTTT.

CDR3 nucleotides: TGCGCCAGCAGCTCGACAGGGATTGCCTACGAGCAGTACTTC. Its translation: CASSSTGIAYEQYF. The genes are TRBV5-1 and TRBJ2-7; 7 positions agree with TRBD1. V was pared by 3 bases and J by 2 bases, with 5 bases of the junction left unmatched. Germline loops: CDR1 SGHRS, CDR2 YFSETQ. This CDR3 is 14 amino acids long.

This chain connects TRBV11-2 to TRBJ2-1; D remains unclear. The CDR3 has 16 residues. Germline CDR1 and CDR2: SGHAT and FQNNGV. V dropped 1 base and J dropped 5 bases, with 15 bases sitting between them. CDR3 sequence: CASSLGPPSLHNEQFF. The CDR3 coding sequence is TGTGCCAGCAGCTTAGGGCCGCCTAGTCTCCACAATGAGCAGTTCTTC.

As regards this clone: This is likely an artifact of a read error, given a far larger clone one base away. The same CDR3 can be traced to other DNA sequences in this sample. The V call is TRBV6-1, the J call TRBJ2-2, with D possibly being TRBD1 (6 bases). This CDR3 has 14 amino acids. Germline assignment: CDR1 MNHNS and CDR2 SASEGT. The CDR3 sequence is CASSLLGDTGELFF. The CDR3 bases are TGTGCCAGCAGTCTTTTGGGGGACACCGGGGAGCTGTTTTTC.

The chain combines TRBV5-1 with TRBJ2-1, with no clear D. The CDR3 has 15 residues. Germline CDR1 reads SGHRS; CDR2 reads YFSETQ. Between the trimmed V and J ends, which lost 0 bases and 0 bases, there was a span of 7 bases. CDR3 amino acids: CASSLAGISYNEQFF. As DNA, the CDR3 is TGCGCCAGCAGCTTGGCAGGAATCTCCTACAATGAGCAGTTCTTC.

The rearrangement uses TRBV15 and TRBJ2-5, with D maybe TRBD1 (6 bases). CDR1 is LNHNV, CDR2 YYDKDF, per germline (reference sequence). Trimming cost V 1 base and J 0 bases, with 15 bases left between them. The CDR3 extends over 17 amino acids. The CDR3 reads CATSRGGWAGDQETQYF. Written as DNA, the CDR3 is TGTGCCACCAGCAGAGGAGGATGGGCAGGGGACCAAGAGACCCAGTACTTC.

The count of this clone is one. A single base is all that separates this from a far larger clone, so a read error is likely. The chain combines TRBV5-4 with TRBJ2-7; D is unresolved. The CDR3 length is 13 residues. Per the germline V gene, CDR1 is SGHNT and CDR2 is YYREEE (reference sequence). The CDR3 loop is CASSLSSIHEQHF. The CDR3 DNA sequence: TGTGCCAGCAGCCTCTCCTCCATCCACGAGCAGCACTTC.

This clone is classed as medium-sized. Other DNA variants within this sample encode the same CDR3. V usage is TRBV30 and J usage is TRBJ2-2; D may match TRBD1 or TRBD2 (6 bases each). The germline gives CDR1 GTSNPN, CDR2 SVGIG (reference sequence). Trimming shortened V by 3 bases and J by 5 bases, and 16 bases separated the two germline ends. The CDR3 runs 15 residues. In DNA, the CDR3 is TGTGCCTGGAGGAGTGCAGGGGAGGATACCGGGGAGCTGTTTTTT. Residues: CAWRSAGEDTGELFF.

CDR3 in amino acids: CASSAPGTTNEKLFF. The CDR3 bases are TGTGCCAGCAGCGCCCCCGGCACAACTAATGAAAAACTGTTTTTT. The chain couples TRBV14 to TRBJ1-4, with D unclear. The CDR3 consists of 15 residues. The germline V and J ends were trimmed by 5 bases and 0 bases, with 10 bases remaining between them. The germline V gene has CDR1 SGHDN and CDR2 FVKESK.